The 27 T cell receptor beta chains below were found in one sample sequenced in a study of CD8 T cells in Susac syndrome. Random hexamers were used to reverse transcribe an amount of roughly 0.45 to 1 ug RNA. Each CDR3 protein gets one entry after TCRdb re-called the immunoSEQ multiplex PCR reads with MiXCR. The sample contains some 95,000 distinct CDR3 sequences, approximately 92% of which appear only once. Source material: CD8+ T cells from PBMCs. The receptors come from a human donor in good health.

CDR3 bases: TGTGCCAGCAGTCCCGACCTTGGGGAAGAGACCCAGTACTTC. Amino acid sequence: CASSPDLGEETQYF. The rearrangement joins TRBV6-2 or TRBV6-3 to TRBJ2-5, with D hard to call. This CDR3 has 14 amino acids. V lost 5 bases, J lost 3 bases, and 13 bases lay in between. CDR1 MNHEY and CDR2 SVGEGT come from the germline V gene.

This chain uses TRBV5-6 with TRBJ1-1, with D possibly being TRBD1 (6 bases). This CDR3 region has 12 residues. Germline lookup yields CDR1 SGHDT and CDR2 YYEEEE. Trimming removed 5 bases from V and 10 bases from J, with 15 bases in between. The DNA of the CDR3 is TGTGCCAGCAGTCAAGGGGGAAGAGGAGCTTTCTTT. Residues: CASSQGGRGAFF.

This sequence joins TRBV5-4 and TRBJ2-7, with D perhaps matching TRBD1 (6 bases). Trimming shortened V by 4 bases and J by 0 bases, and 8 bases separated the two germline ends. Germline CDR1 reads SGHNT; CDR2 reads YYREEE (reference sequence). This CDR3 spans 13 amino acids. As DNA, the CDR3 is TGTGCCAGCAGCGACAGGTCCTCCTACGAGCAGTACTTC. Its protein product is CASSDRSSYEQYF.

The V call is TRBV7-2, the J call TRBJ2-1, with 7 positions matching TRBD1. The CDR3 loop spans 17 amino acids. V shed 7 bases and J 2 bases; nucleotides not matched to a gene: 14. In germline, CDR1 is SGHTA, CDR2 FQGNSA. In DNA form, the CDR3 reads TGTGCCAGCACCCAGGGGGAGAACGATGAGGCCTACAATGAGCAGTTCTTC. Protein: CASTQGENDEAYNEQFF.

The chain has TRBV5-6 and TRBJ2-7, with TRBD2 identical over 10 bases. Germline V CDR1 and CDR2: SGHDT, YYEEEE. Trimming at V came to 2 bases and at J to 5 bases, leaving 4 bases not matched to a gene. This CDR3 is 14 amino acids long. The CDR3 sequence: CASSFGTSVHEQYF. The CDR3 nucleotides are TGTGCCAGCAGCTTCGGGACTAGCGTCCACGAGCAGTACTTC.

The rearrangement links TRBV7-9 to TRBJ2-2; D uncertain. This CDR3 spans 14 amino acids. V was cut by 7 bases and J by 4 bases, with 13 bases left in between. CDR1 and CDR2 from the germline V gene are SEHNR and FQNEAQ (reference sequence). Here the CDR3 reads CASTPWAGTGELFF. In DNA form, the CDR3 reads TGTGCCAGCACACCTTGGGCCGGCACCGGGGAGCTGTTTTTT.

The chain is built from TRBV29-1 and TRBJ2-6; 8 nucleotides align to TRBD2. The V gene end was trimmed by 4 bases and the J gene end by 2 bases; junction bases not matched to a gene: 1. The CDR3 sequence is 14 residues long. The germline V gene has CDR1 SQVTM and CDR2 ANQGSEA. Written as DNA, the CDR3 is TGCAGCGTTGCGGGAGGGACTGGGGCCAACGTCCTGACTTTC. It yields the protein CSVAGGTGANVLTF.

CDR3 coding DNA: TGTGCCAGCAGCCAACCCCCGGGACAGGGCTCCTACGAGCAGTACTTC. It specifies CASSQPPGQGSYEQYF. The rearrangement links TRBV27 to TRBJ2-7, with 9 positions matching TRBD1. Germline V gene sequence: CDR1 MNHEY, CDR2 SMNVEV (reference sequence). CDR3 size: 16 residues. The ends lost 6 bases at V and 0 bases at J; junction bases unmatched: 9.

The J gene is TRBJ2-7, the V gene TRBV11-2, with 10 nucleotides matching TRBD2. The V segment lost 8 bases and the J segment 0 bases; nucleotides outside the gene matches: 1. Germline V lookup: CDR1 SGHAT, CDR2 FQNNGV. The CDR3 has 13 amino acids. CDR3 protein: CASLAGASYEQYF. In DNA form, the CDR3 reads TGTGCCAGCCTAGCGGGGGCCTCCTACGAGCAGTACTTC.

A remark on this clonotype: The DNA is left out, because the CDR3 cannot be placed on it with certainty; the CDR3 is given as TCRdb lists it. The CDR3 here is CASSGNPYRDFGAGELFF. V and J are TRBV12-3 or TRBV12-4 and TRBJ2-2; whether TRBD1, the table's D call, matches the DNA was not checked. A total of 18 residues make up the CDR3, ends included.

This clonotype was recorded only once. The genes are TRBV5-1 and TRBJ2-2, with a tentative D call TRBD2 (6 bases). The germline CDR1 and CDR2 sequences are SGHRS and YFSETQ. V was trimmed by 6 bases and J by 1 base, leaving 13 bases between them. This CDR3 comprises 15 residues. The CDR3 DNA follows: TGCGCCAGCACGTATTCGGGGGTGAACACCGGGGAGCTGTTTTTT. Translated, it gives CASTYSGVNTGELFF.

The chain links TRBV29-1 to TRBJ2-5; TRBD2 matches 10 bases. Germline V gene data show CDR1 as SQVTM and CDR2 as ANQGSEA. This CDR3 is built from 16 residues. After removal of 0 bases from V and 7 bases from J, the junction contained 11 bases not matched to a gene. Here the CDR3 DNA reads TGCAGCGTTGAAGATAGCGCTAGCGGGGGTCGCGGGACCCAGTACTTC. It yields the protein CSVEDSASGGRGTQYF.

The V call is TRBV15, the J call TRBJ2-5; 7 positions match TRBD1. After removal of 4 bases from V and 7 bases from J, the junction contained 18 bases not matched to a gene. Germline CDR1 reads LNHNV; CDR2 reads YYDKDF (reference sequence). The CDR3 is 17 amino acids. The DNA for the CDR3 is TGTGCCACCAGCATTGGACAGGTCAGGGTTGGAAGAGGGACCCAGTACTTC. Encoded protein: CATSIGQVRVGRGTQYF.

V usage is TRBV7-6 and J usage is TRBJ2-7, with TRBD2 identical over 11 bases. Germline values: CDR1 SGHVS, CDR2 FNYEAQ. The CDR3 is 17 amino acids. V lost 4 bases, J lost 2 bases, and 10 bases stayed unmatched. For the CDR3, the DNA is TGTGCCAGCAGCTCCCCAAGCCTGACTAGCGGGACCTACGAGCAGTACTTC. Residues: CASSSPSLTSGTYEQYF.

This clonotype was seen just once. The chain employs TRBV7-6 and TRBJ1-1, with 7 bases that match TRBD1. Germline V CDR1 and CDR2: SGHVS, FNYEAQ. CDR3 length: 16 amino acids. Losses at the gene ends were 3 bases for V and 4 bases for J; bases not matched to a gene: 11. CDR3 residues: CASSFLTGEEGTEAFF. CDR3 nucleotide sequence: TGTGCCAGCAGCTTCCTCACAGGGGAAGAGGGCACTGAAGCTTTCTTT.

The rearrangement uses TRBV7-9 and TRBJ2-3, with D perhaps given as TRBD1 or TRBD2 (5 bases each). The germline V gene encodes CDR1 SEHNR and CDR2 FQNEAQ (reference sequence). The V end lost 6 bases, the J end lost 7 bases, and 23 bases lay between the germline ends. CDR3 length: 16 residues. DNA for the CDR3: TGTGCCAGCAGACCCAGGGCGGAACGGGGCCTTTATACGCAGTATTTT. It codes for CASRPRAERGLYTQYF.

The chain combines TRBV6-4 with TRBJ1-2; D possibly corresponds to TRBD1 (5 bases). The CDR3 loop spans 13 amino acids. CDR1 is MRHNA, CDR2 SNTAGT, per germline. With 5 bases removed from V and 5 bases from J, the gap between germline ends came to 12 bases. CDR3: CASSFFQGYGYTF. CDR3 DNA sequence: TGTGCCAGCAGTTTTTTTCAGGGTTATGGCTACACCTTC.

The chain joins TRBV11-2 to TRBJ2-3; TRBD2 aligns across 14 bases. J was trimmed by 4 bases and V by 3 bases; bases with no gene match: 6. This CDR3 contains 17 residues. The V gene's germline CDR1 is SGHAT and CDR2 FQNNGV. CDR3 loop: CASSLRLAGGIPDTQYF. CDR3 DNA: TGTGCCAGCAGCTTGAGACTAGCGGGGGGGATTCCAGATACGCAGTATTTT.

The chain combines TRBV6-5 with TRBJ2-2, with D perhaps being TRBD1 or TRBD2 (5 bases each). This CDR3 region has 16 residues. Germline assignment: CDR1 MNHEY and CDR2 SVGAGI. The V end was cut by 2 bases, the J end by 10 bases, with 20 bases between. This CDR3 is CASSYTTWDLEEELFF. CDR3 bases: TGTGCCAGCAGTTACACAACCTGGGACCTGGAGGAGGAGCTGTTTTTT.

The chain links TRBV7-9 to TRBJ1-1; D not certain. The germline CDR1 and CDR2 sequences are SEHNR and FQNEAQ (reference sequence). CDR3 size: 13 residues. The ends were cut back, 2 bases at V and 7 bases at J, with 11 bases in the middle. CDR3 loop: CASSLKTEGEAFF. CDR3 in DNA: TGTGCCAGCAGCTTAAAAACCGAGGGTGAAGCTTTCTTT.

This chain joins TRBV24-1 and TRBJ2-2; weak D call: TRBD1 (6 bases). Germline lookup yields CDR1 KGHDR and CDR2 SFDVKD. The V end was cut by 9 bases, the J end by 7 bases, with 17 bases between. The CDR3 covers 14 residues. CDR3 bases: TGTGCCACCGCGGACAGAAGGATAGGCGGGGAGCTGTTTTTT. Protein sequence: CATADRRIGGELFF.

The V call is TRBV9, the J call TRBJ2-3; 16 nucleotides match TRBD2. This CDR3 spans 19 amino acids. Losses at the gene ends were 0 bases for V and 1 base for J; bases not matched to a gene: 5. Germline values: CDR1 SGDLS, CDR2 YYNGEE. The CDR3 DNA reads as TGTGCCAGCAGCGTAGGGGGACTAGCGGGGGGGCCAGGCACAGATACGCAGTATTTT. Protein product: CASSVGGLAGGPGTDTQYF. Full variable domain (missing parts from reference TRBV9 and TRBJ2-3): DSGVTQTPKHLITATGQRVTLRCSPRSGDLSVYWYQQSLDQGLQFLIQYYNGEERAKGNILERFSAQQFPDLHSELNLSSLELGDSALYFCASSVGGLAGGPGTDTQYFGPGTRLTVL.

This clonotype was detected once. The chain combines TRBV5-4 with TRBJ1-1; D is uncertain. Germline V gene data show CDR1 as SGHNT and CDR2 as YYREEE (reference sequence). The V end was cut by 2 bases, the J end by 1 base, with 9 bases between. The CDR3 runs to 14 residues. CDR3 bases: TGTGCCAGCAGCTTAAAAGTTTCGAACACTGAAGCTTTCTTT. This codes for CASSLKVSNTEAFF.

The J gene is TRBJ2-7, the V gene TRBV5-1, with D possibly being TRBD2 (6 bases). Germline CDR1 and CDR2: SGHRS and YFSETQ. V gave up 5 bases and J gave up 7 bases, with 22 bases separating them. The CDR3 has 15 residues. The CDR3 DNA follows: TGCGCCAGCAGTCCCCGAGGGCGAGGACTACTGGAGCAGTACTTC. This sequence encodes CASSPRGRGLLEQYF.

This rearrangement joins TRBV13 to TRBJ1-3; D unclear. Germline CDR1 and CDR2: PRHDT and FYEKMQ (reference sequence). Trimming removed 4 bases from V and 0 bases from J, with 7 bases in between. The CDR3 has 14 residues. The CDR3, as DNA: TGTGCCAGCAGCTCCCTGGGCTCTGGAAACACCATATATTTT. Protein sequence: CASSSLGSGNTIYF.

This chain links TRBV3-1 with TRBJ2-7; no definite D call. This CDR3 contains 13 residues. The V gene's germline CDR1 is LGHDT and CDR2 YNNKEL (reference sequence). The V gene lost 1 base and the J gene lost 1 base, with 5 bases spanning the gap. The DNA of the CDR3 is TGTGCCAGCAGCCAAGCCAGGTCCTACGAGCAGTACTTC. Its protein is CASSQARSYEQYF.

The chain uses TRBV12-3 or TRBV12-4 and TRBJ2-7; TRBD1 agrees at 11 bases. CDR3 length: 16 amino acids. J was trimmed by 3 bases and V by 0 bases; bases with no gene match: 4. Here the CDR3 DNA reads TGTGCCAGCAGTTTAGCGCAAGGGACAGGGGGCTACGAGCAGTACTTC. Amino acids: CASSLAQGTGGYEQYF.